This is a list of T cell receptor beta chains from one sample in a study of regulatory T cells in long-lasting Graves disease. Each CDR3 protein gets one entry after TCRdb re-called the multiplex PCR reads with MiXCR. Counted here are a few hundred thousand distinct CDR3 sequences, 15% to 20% occurring once; the ten biggest clones make up 20%. These same records also appear under a second study, on T cells in Graves' hyperthyroidism and ophthalmopathy.

The sequences come from peripheral blood mononuclear cells (PBMCs), collected at new diagnosis, from a patient treated with antithyroid drugs. The receptors stem from a woman aged 18-30 years with Graves disease. The CDR3 runs from the conserved cysteine through the conserved F or W. D genes are given only for firm matches. Rows may omit the clone size; those that give it use once, few, many or a size class.

V gene	D gene	J gene	clone size	CDR3 DNA	CDR3 protein
TRBV20-1	NA	TRBJ2-4	few	TGCAGTGCTAGGAAGGAGGCGGCCAAAAACATTCAGTACTTC	CSARKEAAKNIQYF
TRBV5-1	TRBD1	TRBJ1-5	few	TGCGCCAGCAGCCCGGACAGGGGAGGCAATCAGCCCCAGCATTTT	CASSPDRGGNQPQHF
TRBV20-1	NA	TRBJ2-1	many	TGCAGTGCTCCGGGACTCCTCCGGGGCAATGAGCAGTTCTTC	CSAPGLLRGNEQFF
TRBV5-5	TRBD1	TRBJ2-3	many	TGTGCCAGCAGCTGGGGTTTCGGCGGGACAGGGGAGCATACGCAGTATTTT	CASSWGFGGTGEHTQYF
TRBV28	NA	TRBJ2-2	NA	TGTGCCAGCCAAGACCCAGGGTCGAACACCGGGGAGCTGTTTTTT	CASQDPGSNTGELFF
TRBV5-1	TRBD2	TRBJ2-3	many	TGCGCCAGCAGCTTTGGCGCTAGCGGGAACACAGATACGCAGTATTTT	CASSFGASGNTDTQYF
TRBV7-3	TRBD2	TRBJ2-1	many	TGTGCCAGCAGCTTCGGGGTAGCGGGGGGGTTAAATGAGCAGTTCTTC	CASSFGVAGGLNEQFF
TRBV7-8	NA	TRBJ2-2	many	TGTGCCAGCAGCTTCCGGGGGACCGGGGAGCTGTTTTTT	CASSFRGTGELFF
TRBV15	NA	TRBJ1-6	NA	TGTGCCACCGGCCGTTATAATTCACCCCTCCACTTT	CATGRYNSPLHF
TRBV5-1	NA	TRBJ1-1	NA	TGCGCCAGTCATCCCGGAAGTTGGGGAACTGAAGCTTTCTTT	CASHPGSWGTEAFF
TRBV2	NA	TRBJ2-5	many	TGTGCCAGCAGTTTTACAGGGCGGGAGACCCAGTACTTC	CASSFTGRETQYF
TRBV5-8	NA	TRBJ2-4	few	TGTGCCAGCAGCCCCGGGCAGGGTAAAGCCAAAAACATTCAGTACTTC	CASSPGQGKAKNIQYF
TRBV2	NA	TRBJ2-5	many	TGTGCCAGCAACGGACGGACCTCCCGAGAGACCCAGTACTTC	CASNGRTSRETQYF
TRBV24-1	NA	TRBJ2-1	few	TGTGCCACCAGTGACATACAGGCTATCGAGCAGTTCTTC	CATSDIQAIEQFF
TRBV3-1	TRBD1	TRBJ1-4	many	TGTGCCAGCAGCCAAGGAATCCCGGGACAGGGAGTTAGAGAAAAACTGTTTTTT	CASSQGIPGQGVREKLFF
TRBV6-5	NA	TRBJ2-7	NA	TGTGCCAGCAGTTACAAGTCAGGGATCCACGAGCAGTACTTC	CASSYKSGIHEQYF
TRBV20-1	TRBD1	TRBJ1-6	NA	TGCAGTGCTAGCGAGGGGGCCCTTTCACCCCTCCACTTT	CSASEGALSPLHF
TRBV5-1	TRBD1	TRBJ2-7	many	TGCGCCAGCACCAACCCAACAGGGGACGACGAGCAGTACTTC	CASTNPTGDDEQYF
TRBV6-1	TRBD2	TRBJ2-3	few	TGTGCCAGCAGTCCTCAGGACGAGGGAGGGACAGATACGCAGTATTTT	CASSPQDEGGTDTQYF
TRBV28	NA	TRBJ2-4	many	TGTGCCAGCAGCTCTAGGGGTGAGCTAGCCAAAAACATTCAGTACTTC	CASSSRGELAKNIQYF
TRBV27	NA	TRBJ2-2	NA	NA	CASTRGTGRRAGELFF
TRBV29-1	NA	TRBJ2-4	few	TGCAGCGTTGAAGAGGGGAGAGGGTCCAAAAACATTCAGTACTTC	CSVEEGRGSKNIQYF
TRBV7-9	TRBD1	TRBJ2-3	many	TGTGCCAGCAGCAGAGACAGGGGACCAGATACGCAGTATTTT	CASSRDRGPDTQYF
TRBV28	NA	TRBJ2-5	many	TGTGCCAGCCGCCAGACAGGAGGGCACCAGACCCAGTACTTC	CASRQTGGHQTQYF
TRBV6-2/TRBV6-3	TRBD1	TRBJ2-7	few	TGTGCCAGCAGTTTGACAGGGGGGGACTACGAGCAGTACTTC	CASSLTGGDYEQYF
TRBV30	TRBD1	TRBJ1-2	NA	TGTGCCTGGAGCCTCAGGGGGCGATCGGGTGGCTACACCTTC	CAWSLRGRSGGYTF
TRBV30	NA	TRBJ2-1	many	TGTGCCTGGAGTGTTGGGGGGAACAATGAGCAGTTCTTC	CAWSVGGNNEQFF
TRBV7-9	NA	TRBJ2-3	many	TGTGCCAGCAGCTCCATATCAGATACGCAGTATTTT	CASSSISDTQYF
TRBV7-9	TRBD1	TRBJ2-5	NA	TGTGCCAGCAGCCACCTCCCGGCACAGGGGGAGACCCAGTACTTC	CASSHLPAQGETQYF
TRBV7-8	TRBD2	TRBJ2-7	many	TGTGCCAGCAGCCACCGGGAGGGGCCCTACGAGCAGTACTTC	CASSHREGPYEQYF
TRBV3-1	NA	TRBJ2-2	many	TGTGCCAGCAGCTACCTTAGCGGGGAGCTGTTTTTT	CASSYLSGELFF
TRBV4-2	TRBD1	TRBJ1-1	many	TGTGCCAGCAGCCAAGATCCCGGACAGGTATGGACTGAAGCTTTCTTT	CASSQDPGQVWTEAFF
TRBV29-1	NA	TRBJ1-2	NA	TGCAGCGTTGAAGGCCCGGGTGGGTACTATGGCTACACCTTC	CSVEGPGGYYGYTF
TRBV5-1	TRBD2	TRBJ2-3	many	TGCGCCAGCAGCTCCCTAGCGGGAGTCGGGGGTACGCAGTATTTT	CASSSLAGVGGTQYF
TRBV4-1	NA	TRBJ2-1	many	TGCGCCAGCAGCCGAGCGGCGGTTCCCTACAATGAGCAGTTCTTC	CASSRAAVPYNEQFF
TRBV29-1	NA	TRBJ2-7	many	TGCAGCGTTGAGGACGGATCCTACGAGCAGTACTTC	CSVEDGSYEQYF
TRBV5-1	NA	TRBJ2-1	many	TGCGCCAGCAGCTTTTCCGCGGGCCTTAGCTCCTACAATGAGCAGTTCTTC	CASSFSAGLSSYNEQFF
TRBV7-3	NA	TRBJ2-1	NA	TGTGCCAGCAGCCCAGGGGCAGGGAAGGGCAATGAGCAGTTCTTC	CASSPGAGKGNEQFF
TRBV27	TRBD1	TRBJ1-1	many	TGTGCCAGCAGTTCGGGGACAGGGGGCGAAACTGAAGCTTTCTTT	CASSSGTGGETEAFF
TRBV3-1	TRBD1	TRBJ2-3	many	TGTGCCGGCAGCCAAGGGACAGTCCCTAGCACAGATACGCAGTATTTT	CAGSQGTVPSTDTQYF
TRBV5-1	NA	TRBJ1-4	few	TGCGCCAGCAGCTGGGGACACACTAATGAAAAACTGTTTTTT	CASSWGHTNEKLFF
TRBV24-1	NA	TRBJ2-5	many	TGTGCCACCAGCCCCGGCGGGAAAGAGACCCAGTACTTC	CATSPGGKETQYF
TRBV28	NA	TRBJ1-5	NA	TGTGCCAGCAGTTTATGGGCCGGGGTTTTGGGTCAGCCCCAGCATTTT	CASSLWAGVLGQPQHF
TRBV20-1	NA	TRBJ1-1	many	TGCAGTGCCAGAGCGGGGCACGCGAACACTGAAGCTTTCTTT	CSARAGHANTEAFF
TRBV12-3/TRBV12-4	TRBD1	TRBJ1-2	NA	TGTGCCATCCAAGGTGTTTACTTACAGGGGGGCTACACCTTC	CAIQGVYLQGGYTF
TRBV5-1	TRBD1	TRBJ2-5	many	TGCGCCAGCAGCTTGCAGGGGACAGGGTTTACAGAGACCCAGTACTTC	CASSLQGTGFTETQYF
TRBV28	TRBD2	TRBJ2-2	many	TGTGCCAGCATCGCGGGAGGGCCCAGCACCGGGGAGCTGTTTTTT	CASIAGGPSTGELFF
TRBV7-3	NA	TRBJ1-4	NA	TGTGCCAGCAGCTTGGCAACCTACCCCATCGAAAAACTGTTTTTT	CASSLATYPIEKLFF
TRBV9	NA	TRBJ2-7	many	TGTGCCAGCAGCGTAGCTATCGGCGGGACTGGCGAGCAGTACTTC	CASSVAIGGTGEQYF
TRBV24-1	TRBD2	TRBJ2-3	many	TGTGCCACCATGGGAGCGGGGGGCACAGATACGCAGTATTTT	CATMGAGGTDTQYF
TRBV30	NA	TRBJ1-1	many	TGTGCCTGGAGTGTGCCGCTCACTGAAGCTTTCTTT	CAWSVPLTEAFF